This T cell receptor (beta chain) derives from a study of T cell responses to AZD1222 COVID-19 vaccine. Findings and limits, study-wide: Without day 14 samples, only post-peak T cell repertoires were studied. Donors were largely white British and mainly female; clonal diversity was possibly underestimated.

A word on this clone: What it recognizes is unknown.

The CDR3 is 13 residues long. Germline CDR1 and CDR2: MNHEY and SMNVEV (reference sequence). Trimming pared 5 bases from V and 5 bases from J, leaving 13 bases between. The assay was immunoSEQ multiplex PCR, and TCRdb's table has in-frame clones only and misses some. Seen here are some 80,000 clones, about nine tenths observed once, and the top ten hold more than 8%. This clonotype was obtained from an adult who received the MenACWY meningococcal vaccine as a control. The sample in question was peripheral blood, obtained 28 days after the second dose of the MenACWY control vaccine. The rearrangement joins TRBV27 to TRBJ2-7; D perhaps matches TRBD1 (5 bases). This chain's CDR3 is CASSVAGSDEQYF. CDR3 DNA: TGTGCCAGCAGTGTGGCAGGGTCTGACGAGCAGTACTTC.